Shown below are 26 T cell receptor beta chains from a single sample sequenced in a study of radiation and T cells in renal cell carcinoma. Sequencing used immunoSEQ multiplex PCR; TCRdb keeps in-frame clones, though not all of them. The sample holds approximately 65,000 clones; about three quarters are singletons and the top ten take roughly 6.8%. Noted time point: blood 4 weeks post-SBRT, at nephrectomy. Stated treatment: 15 Gy SBRT to primary tumor, nephrectomy 4 weeks later. The material sequenced was blood, taken from a patient whose treatment included radiotherapy and nephrectomy. These receptor sequences come from a man aged 60-69 years with renal cell carcinoma.

This rearrangement joins TRBV11-2 to TRBJ1-2, with 7 bases identical to TRBD1. The CDR3 is 13 amino acids. CDR1 is SGHAT and CDR2 is FQNNGV in the germline V gene. V lost 6 bases to trimming and J lost 7 bases; unmatched junction nucleotides: 8. The CDR3 nucleotides are TGTGCCAGCAGTACAGACAGGGTTGGTGGCTACACCTTC. Amino acid sequence: CASSTDRVGGYTF.

The chain combines TRBV7-2 with TRBJ2-5; a possible D gene is TRBD1 (7 bases). The CDR3 loop spans 17 amino acids. The germline CDR1 and CDR2 sequences are SGHTA and FQGNSA. V was pared by 5 bases and J by 5 bases, with 24 bases between. The CDR3 protein is CASSRHPPRGVFETQYF. CDR3 DNA sequence: TGTGCCAGCAGCAGACATCCCCCCAGGGGGGTATTTGAGACCCAGTACTTC.

This rearrangement joins TRBV28 to TRBJ1-5, with TRBD1 matching 7 bases. V was clipped by 4 bases and J by 3 bases; unmatched bases: 6. CDR1 and CDR2 (germline): MDHEN, SYDVKM. This CDR3 is 15 amino acids long. The CDR3 DNA reads TGTGCCAGCAGTTCGGTGGGACAGATCAATCAGCCCCAGCATTTT. It translates to CASSSVGQINQPQHF.

This clone has a handful of counts. The chain combines TRBV6-1 with TRBJ1-1; 9 positions agree with TRBD1. The length of the CDR3 is 15 residues. Trimming took 6 bases from V and 7 from J; bases not matched to a gene: 12. The V gene's germline CDR1 is MNHNS and CDR2 SASEGT. CDR3 sequence (DNA): TGTGCCAGCAGGGACCTTTTACAGGGGGCTGGTGAAGCTTTCTTT. Protein product: CASRDLLQGAGEAFF.

This clone was seen only once. The chain uses TRBV29-1 and TRBJ1-1; TRBD1 matches 9 bases. V was pared by 1 base and J by 8 bases, with 14 bases of the junction left unmatched. CDR1 and CDR2 from the germline V gene are SQVTM and ANQGSEA. This CDR3 contains 16 residues. Here the CDR3 DNA reads TGCAGCGTTGAAGGGTCGATTTGGGGACAGGGAATGGAAGCTTTCTTT. Amino acids: CSVEGSIWGQGMEAFF.

This clone was detected only once. The genes are TRBV5-1 and TRBJ1-3; perhaps TRBD1 as D (5 bases). The CDR3 runs 13 residues. V shed 4 bases and J shed 2 bases, with 7 bases lying between them. The germline V gene encodes CDR1 SGHRS and CDR2 YFSETQ. CDR3 sequence: CASSRTTGNTIYF. The CDR3 DNA reads as TGCGCCAGCAGCCGGACAACTGGAAACACCATATATTTT.

V gene TRBV7-9 combines with J gene TRBJ1-6; D possibly corresponds to TRBD1 (5 bases). The germline gives CDR1 SEHNR, CDR2 FQNEAQ (reference sequence). With 2 bases removed from V and 8 bases from J, the gap between germline ends came to 13 bases. The CDR3 runs to 15 residues. The CDR3 loop is CASSLRGTPDSPLHF. The CDR3 DNA reads as TGTGCCAGCAGCTTACGTGGGACCCCGGATTCACCCCTCCACTTT.

The rearrangement links TRBV14 to TRBJ1-3, with D uncertain. The germline V and J ends were trimmed by 0 bases and 0 bases, with 9 bases remaining between them. CDR3 length equals 16 residues. Germline V CDR1 and CDR2: SGHDN, FVKESK. The CDR3, as DNA: TGTGCCAGCAGCCAAGATCTTGAACCCTCTGGAAACACCATATATTTT. Its protein is CASSQDLEPSGNTIYF.

The chain joins TRBV19 to TRBJ2-7; 10 bases fit TRBD1. This CDR3 spans 14 amino acids. The germline V gene has CDR1 LNHDA and CDR2 SQIVND (reference sequence). The junction had 4 bases not matched to a gene; V was cut back by 5 bases and J by 3 bases. CDR3 region: CASSSGTGVYEQYF. DNA of the CDR3: TGTGCCAGTAGTTCCGGGACAGGGGTCTACGAGCAGTACTTC.

This chain links TRBV11-2 with TRBJ1-1, with D possibly being TRBD1 (5 bases). Trimming took 5 bases from V and 3 from J, leaving 13 bases between them. CDR3 size: 14 residues. Germline CDR1 SGHAT, CDR2 FQNNGV. CDR3 sequence: CASSVGTEYTEAFF. Written as DNA, the CDR3 is TGTGCCAGCAGCGTCGGGACCGAGTACACTGAAGCTTTCTTT.

In its sample, this clone was seen once. This sequence joins TRBV9 and TRBJ2-5; the D is unclear. Trimming took off 0 bases at V and 2 bases at J, with 8 bases between the two ends. The CDR3 runs 14 residues. Germline V gives CDR1 SGDLS, CDR2 YYNGEE. In DNA form, the CDR3 reads TGTGCCAGCAGCGTAGGTTATATTCAAGAGACCCAGTACTTC. Amino acid sequence: CASSVGYIQETQYF.

This sequence joins TRBV27 and TRBJ1-2, with 7 nucleotides matching TRBD1. The CDR3 is made up of 15 amino acids. From germline, CDR1 is MNHEY and CDR2 SMNVEV (reference sequence). J lost 3 bases, V lost 6 bases, and 10 bases had no gene match. CDR3 sequence (DNA): TGTGCCAGCAGCCGGGACAGTTTGCTCGACTATGGCTACACCTTC. This encodes CASSRDSLLDYGYTF.

V is TRBV19 and J is TRBJ2-3; tentative D call: TRBD2 (5 bases). Germline V gene sequence: CDR1 LNHDA, CDR2 SQIVND (reference sequence). V was pared by 0 bases and J by 5 bases, with 15 bases between. The CDR3 sequence is 16 residues long. CDR3 sequence: CASSIDPGMSGDTQYF. The CDR3 DNA sequence: TGTGCCAGTAGTATAGATCCGGGGATGAGTGGAGATACGCAGTATTTT.

This sequence joins TRBV12-2 and TRBJ1-2. TRBV12-2 is recorded as a pseudogene. This CDR3 spans 15 amino acids. CDR3 residues: CASRYRPTFNYGYTF. The DNA for the CDR3 is TGTGCAAGTCGCTACCGACCAACTTTCAACTATGGCTACACCTTC.

CDR3 region: CASSSGTSGRGAQYV. Written as DNA, the CDR3 is TGCGCCAGCAGTTCCGGGACTAGCGGGAGAGGGGCGCAGTACGTC. J is TRBJ2-7 and V is TRBV10-1, with TRBD2 matching 14 bases. CDR1 and CDR2 from the germline V gene are WNHNN and SYGVQD (reference sequence). The CDR3 covers 15 residues. With 5 bases clipped from V and 9 bases from J, the junction kept 9 bases outside the gene matches.

The rearrangement joins TRBV7-6 to TRBJ2-1; 10 bases align to TRBD1. This CDR3 is built from 15 residues. CDR1 and CDR2 (germline): SGHVS, FNYEAQ. J lost 7 bases, V lost 5 bases, and 8 bases had no gene match. The CDR3 DNA reads TGTGCCAGCAGCACGACGTTGGACAGGGGGAATGAGCAGTTCTTC. It codes for CASSTTLDRGNEQFF.

The chain recombines TRBV30 with TRBJ1-2; the match to TRBD1 covers 9 bases. This CDR3 contains 14 residues. Per the germline V gene, CDR1 is GTSNPN and CDR2 is SVGIG (reference sequence). The J segment lost 6 bases and the V segment lost 0 bases, leaving 5 bases of the junction unmatched. The CDR3 loop is CAWSVRGTGHGYTF. The CDR3 DNA is TGTGCCTGGAGTGTACGTGGGACAGGGCATGGCTACACCTTC.

The chain uses TRBV2 and TRBJ2-3; TRBD2 agrees at 9 bases. The CDR3 contains 19 residues. After removal of 2 bases from V and 3 bases from J, the junction contained 15 bases not matched to a gene. The germline CDR1 and CDR2 sequences are SNHLY and FYNNEI. In nucleotides, the CDR3 is TGTGCCAGCAGTGAATGGGCTAGCGGGGCGGATCGAACTACAGATACGCAGTATTTT. Residues: CASSEWASGADRTTDTQYF.

V and J are TRBV18 and TRBJ2-3; TRBD2 matches 7 bases. Looked up from germline, CDR1 is KGHSH and CDR2 is LQKENI. J gave up 6 bases and V 0 bases, and 12 bases lay outside the gene matches. This CDR3 is built from 17 residues. CDR3 region: CASSPPGGSEKGDTQYF. Here the CDR3 DNA reads TGTGCCAGCTCACCACCCGGGGGGTCAGAGAAGGGGGATACGCAGTATTTT.

This chain connects TRBV7-9 to TRBJ2-7; 8 bases line up with TRBD1. The CDR3 runs 14 residues. Trimming removed 5 bases from V and 2 bases from J; junction bases left unmatched: 5. Germline V gene data show CDR1 as SEHNR and CDR2 as FQNEAQ (reference sequence). The CDR3 DNA sequence: TGTGCCAGCAGCCCCGGGACAGGAGCCTACGAGCAGTACTTC. Protein sequence: CASSPGTGAYEQYF.

V is TRBV5-1 and J is TRBJ2-1, with TRBD2 identical over 11 bases. Germline trimming cut 3 bases from V and 4 bases from J; bases unmatched to any gene: 9. This CDR3 has 17 amino acids. In germline, CDR1 is SGHRS, CDR2 YFSETQ. The CDR3 nucleotides are TGCGCCAGCAGCTCGGTACAGACTAGCGGGATTTACAATGAGCAGTTCTTC. Protein sequence: CASSSVQTSGIYNEQFF.

The genes are TRBV6-1 and TRBJ2-5, with D uncertain. The CDR3 is made up of 15 amino acids. CDR1 and CDR2 (germline): MNHNS, SASEGT. Trimming took off 3 bases at V and 4 bases at J, with 15 bases between the two ends. The CDR3 protein is CASSDEGSFLETQYF. In DNA, the CDR3 is TGTGCCAGCAGTGACGAAGGCAGCTTTTTAGAGACCCAGTACTTC.

The V and J genes are TRBV19 and TRBJ1-1; perhaps TRBD1 as D (5 bases). Germline assignment: CDR1 LNHDA and CDR2 SQIVND (reference sequence). The CDR3 is 14 residues long. Trimming removed 5 bases from V and 7 bases from J, with 17 bases in between. The CDR3 DNA follows: TGTGCCAGTAGTCTCCAGAGGAGGGGTGGTGAAGCTTTCTTT. It is translated as CASSLQRRGGEAFF.

A few counts support this clone. V is TRBV2 and J is TRBJ1-1; no clear D. Trimming left V 1 base short and J 0 bases short, with 9 bases between. The CDR3 spans 15 residues. The germline V gene encodes CDR1 SNHLY and CDR2 FYNNEI. The CDR3 DNA sequence: TGTGCCAGCAGTGAAGGGTACGCCGTGAACACTGAAGCTTTCTTT. It yields the protein CASSEGYAVNTEAFF.

This sequence joins TRBV7-2 and TRBJ2-7; the D is unclear. V was clipped by 3 bases and J by 10 bases, with 16 bases between them. This CDR3 comprises 13 residues. Germline CDR1 reads SGHTA; CDR2 reads FQGNSA. CDR3 coding DNA: TGTGCCAGCAGCTTTATGAGACTCGATTTACAGTACTTC. This translates into CASSFMRLDLQYF.

The chain has TRBV4-1 and TRBJ1-4; 9 nucleotides align to TRBD1. The CDR3 is 16 residues long. The germline gives CDR1 MGHRA, CDR2 YSYEKL. Trimming cost V 1 base and J 8 bases; bases outside gene matches: 8. The CDR3 DNA is TGCGCCAGCAGCCAAGGGGGGCGGACAGGGGAGGAAAAACTGTTTTTT. It specifies CASSQGGRTGEEKLFF.